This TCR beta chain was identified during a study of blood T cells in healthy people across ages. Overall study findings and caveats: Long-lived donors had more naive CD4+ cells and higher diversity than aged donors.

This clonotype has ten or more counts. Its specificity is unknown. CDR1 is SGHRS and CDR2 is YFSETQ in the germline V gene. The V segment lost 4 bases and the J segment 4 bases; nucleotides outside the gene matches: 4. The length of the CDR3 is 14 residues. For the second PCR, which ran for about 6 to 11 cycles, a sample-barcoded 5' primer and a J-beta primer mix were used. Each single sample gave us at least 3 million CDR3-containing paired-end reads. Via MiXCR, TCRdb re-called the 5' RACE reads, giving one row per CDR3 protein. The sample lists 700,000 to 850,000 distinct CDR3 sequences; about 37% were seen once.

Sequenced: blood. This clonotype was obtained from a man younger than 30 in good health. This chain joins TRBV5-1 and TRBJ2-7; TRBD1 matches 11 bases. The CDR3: CASSRGQGAYEQYF. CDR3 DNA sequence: TGCGCCAGCAGCCGAGGACAGGGGGCTTACGAGCAGTACTTC.